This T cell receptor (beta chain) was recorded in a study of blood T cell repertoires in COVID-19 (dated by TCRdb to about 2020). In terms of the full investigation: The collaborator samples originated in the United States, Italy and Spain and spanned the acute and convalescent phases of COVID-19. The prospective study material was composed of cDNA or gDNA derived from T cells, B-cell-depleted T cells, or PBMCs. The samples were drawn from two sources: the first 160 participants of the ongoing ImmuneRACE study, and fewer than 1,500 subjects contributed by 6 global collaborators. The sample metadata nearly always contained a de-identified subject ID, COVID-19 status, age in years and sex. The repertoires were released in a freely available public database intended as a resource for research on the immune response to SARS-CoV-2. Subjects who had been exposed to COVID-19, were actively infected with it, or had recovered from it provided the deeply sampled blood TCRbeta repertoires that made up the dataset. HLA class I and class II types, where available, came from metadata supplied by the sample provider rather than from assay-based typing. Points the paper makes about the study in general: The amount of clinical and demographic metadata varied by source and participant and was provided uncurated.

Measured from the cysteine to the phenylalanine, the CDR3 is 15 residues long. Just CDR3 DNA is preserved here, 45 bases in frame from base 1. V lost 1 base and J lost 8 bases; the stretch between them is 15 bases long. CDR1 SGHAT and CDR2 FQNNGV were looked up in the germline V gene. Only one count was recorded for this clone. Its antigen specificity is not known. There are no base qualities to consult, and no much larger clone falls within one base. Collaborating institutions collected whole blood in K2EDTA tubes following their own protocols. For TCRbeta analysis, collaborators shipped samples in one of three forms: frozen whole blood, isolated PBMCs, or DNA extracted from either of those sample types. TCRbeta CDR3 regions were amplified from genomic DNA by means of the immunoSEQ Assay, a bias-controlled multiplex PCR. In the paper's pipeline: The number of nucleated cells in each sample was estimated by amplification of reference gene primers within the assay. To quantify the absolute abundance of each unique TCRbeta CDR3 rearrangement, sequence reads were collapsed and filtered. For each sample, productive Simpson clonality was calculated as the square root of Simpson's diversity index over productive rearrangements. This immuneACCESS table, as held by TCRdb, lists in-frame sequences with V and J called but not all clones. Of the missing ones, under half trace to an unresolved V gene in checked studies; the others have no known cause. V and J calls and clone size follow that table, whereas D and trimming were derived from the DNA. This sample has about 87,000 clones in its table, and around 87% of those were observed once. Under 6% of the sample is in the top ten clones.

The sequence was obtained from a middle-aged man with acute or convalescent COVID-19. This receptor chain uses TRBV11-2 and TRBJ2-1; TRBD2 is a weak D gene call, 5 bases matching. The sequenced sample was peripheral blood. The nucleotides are TGTGCCAGCAGCTTAGGGACTTCCCCTAGGGATGAGCAGTTCTTC. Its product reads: CASSLGTSPRDEQFF.